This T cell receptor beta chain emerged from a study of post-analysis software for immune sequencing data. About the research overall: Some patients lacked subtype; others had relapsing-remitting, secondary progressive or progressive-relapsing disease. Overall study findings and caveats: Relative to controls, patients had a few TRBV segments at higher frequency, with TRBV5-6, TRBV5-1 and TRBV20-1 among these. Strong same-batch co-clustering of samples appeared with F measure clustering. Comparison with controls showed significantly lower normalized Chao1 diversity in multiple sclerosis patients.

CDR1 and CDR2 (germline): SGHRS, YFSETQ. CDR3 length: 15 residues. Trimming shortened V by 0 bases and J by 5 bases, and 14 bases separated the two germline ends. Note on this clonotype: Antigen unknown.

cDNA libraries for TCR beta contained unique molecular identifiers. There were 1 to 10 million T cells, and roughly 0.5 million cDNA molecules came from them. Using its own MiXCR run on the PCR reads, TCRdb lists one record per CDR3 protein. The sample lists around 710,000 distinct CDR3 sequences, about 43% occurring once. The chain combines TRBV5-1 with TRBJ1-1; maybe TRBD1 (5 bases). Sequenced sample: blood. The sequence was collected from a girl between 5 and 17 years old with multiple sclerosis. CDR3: CASSLESGGGTEAFF. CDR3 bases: TGCGCCAGCAGCTTGGAGTCTGGGGGTGGAACTGAAGCTTTCTTT.